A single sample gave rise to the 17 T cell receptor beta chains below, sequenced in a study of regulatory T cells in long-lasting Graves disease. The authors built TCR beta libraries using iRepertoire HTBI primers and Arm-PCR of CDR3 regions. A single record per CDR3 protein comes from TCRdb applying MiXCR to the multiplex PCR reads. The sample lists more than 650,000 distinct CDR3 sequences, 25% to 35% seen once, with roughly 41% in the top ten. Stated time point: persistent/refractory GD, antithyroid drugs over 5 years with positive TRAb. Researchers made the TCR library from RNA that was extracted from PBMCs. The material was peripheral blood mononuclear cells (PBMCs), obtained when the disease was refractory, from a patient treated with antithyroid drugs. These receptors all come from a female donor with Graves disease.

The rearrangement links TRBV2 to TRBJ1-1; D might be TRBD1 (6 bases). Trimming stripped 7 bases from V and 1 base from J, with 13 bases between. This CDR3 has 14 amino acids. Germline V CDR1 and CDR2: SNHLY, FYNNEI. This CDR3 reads CASKEQGPNTEAFF. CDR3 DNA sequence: TGTGCCAGCAAAGAACAGGGTCCGAACACTGAAGCTTTCTTT.

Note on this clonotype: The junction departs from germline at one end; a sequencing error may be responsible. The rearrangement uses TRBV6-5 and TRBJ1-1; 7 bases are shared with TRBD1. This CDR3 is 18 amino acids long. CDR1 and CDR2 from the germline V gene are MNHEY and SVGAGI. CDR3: CASSYYRQGRNPNTEAFF. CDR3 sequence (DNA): TGTGCCAGCAGCTACTACCGACAGGGAAGGAACCCGAACACTGAAGCTTTCTTT.

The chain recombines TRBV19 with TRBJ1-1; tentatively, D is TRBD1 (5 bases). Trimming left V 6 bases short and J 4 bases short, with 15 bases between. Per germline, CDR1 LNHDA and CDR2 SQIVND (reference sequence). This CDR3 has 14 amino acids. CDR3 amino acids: CASSIESGGTEAFF. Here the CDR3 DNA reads TGTGCCAGTAGCATTGAATCGGGGGGCACTGAAGCTTTCTTT. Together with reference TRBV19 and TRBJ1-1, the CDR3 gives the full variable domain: DGGITQSPKYLFRKEGQNVTLSCEQNLNHDAMYWYRQDPGQGLRLIYYSQIVNDFQKGDIAEGYSVSREKKESFPLTVTSAQKNPTAFYLCASSIESGGTEAFFGQGTRLTVV.

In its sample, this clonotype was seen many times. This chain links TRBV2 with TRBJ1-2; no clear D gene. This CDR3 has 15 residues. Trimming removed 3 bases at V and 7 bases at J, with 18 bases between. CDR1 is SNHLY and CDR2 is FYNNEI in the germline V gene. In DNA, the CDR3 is TGTGCCAGCAGTGAGGTCGCCGGGGAGGAGGGTGGCTACACCTTC. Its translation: CASSEVAGEEGGYTF.

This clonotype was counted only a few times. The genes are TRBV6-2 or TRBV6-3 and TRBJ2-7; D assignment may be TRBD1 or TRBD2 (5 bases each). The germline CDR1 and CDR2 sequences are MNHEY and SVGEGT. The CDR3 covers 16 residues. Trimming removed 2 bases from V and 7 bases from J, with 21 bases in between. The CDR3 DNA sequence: TGTGCCAGCAGTTACACAAGACGGGACGGCAGCAGGGAGCAGTACTTC. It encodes CASSYTRRDGSREQYF.

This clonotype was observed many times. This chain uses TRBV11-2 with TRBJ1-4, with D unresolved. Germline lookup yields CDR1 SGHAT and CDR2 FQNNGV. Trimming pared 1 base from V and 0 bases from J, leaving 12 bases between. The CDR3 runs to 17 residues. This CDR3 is CASSLVFGSSTNEKLFF. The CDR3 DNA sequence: TGTGCCAGCAGCTTAGTTTTCGGCTCCTCAACTAATGAAAAACTGTTTTTT.

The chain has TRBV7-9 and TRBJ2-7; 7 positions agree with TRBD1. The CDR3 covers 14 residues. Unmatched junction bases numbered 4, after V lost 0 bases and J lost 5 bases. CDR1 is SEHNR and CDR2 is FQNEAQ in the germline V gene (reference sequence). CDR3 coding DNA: TGTGCCAGCAGCTTAGCGACAGGGAACCACGAGCAGTACTTC. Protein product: CASSLATGNHEQYF.

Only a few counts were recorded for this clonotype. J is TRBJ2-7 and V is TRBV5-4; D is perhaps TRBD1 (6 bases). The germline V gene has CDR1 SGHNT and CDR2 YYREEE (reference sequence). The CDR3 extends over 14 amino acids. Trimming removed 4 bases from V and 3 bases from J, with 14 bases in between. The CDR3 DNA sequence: TGTGCCAGCAGCCCTGAAACAGGGAGCTACGAGCAGTACTTC. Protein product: CASSPETGSYEQYF.

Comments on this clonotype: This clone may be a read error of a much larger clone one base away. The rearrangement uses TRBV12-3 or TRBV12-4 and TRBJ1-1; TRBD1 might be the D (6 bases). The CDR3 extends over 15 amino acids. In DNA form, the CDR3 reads TGTGCCAGCAGTTTAGCGCAGGGGAGGGACACTGAAGTTTTCTTT. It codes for CASSLAQGRDTEVFF.

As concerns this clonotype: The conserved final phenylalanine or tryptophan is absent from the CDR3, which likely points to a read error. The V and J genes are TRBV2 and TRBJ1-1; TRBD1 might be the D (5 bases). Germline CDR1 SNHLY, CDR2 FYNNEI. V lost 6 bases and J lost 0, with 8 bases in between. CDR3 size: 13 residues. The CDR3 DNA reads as TGTGCCAGCAGGGACAACCTGAACACTGAAGCTTTCCTT. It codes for CASRDNLNTEAFL.

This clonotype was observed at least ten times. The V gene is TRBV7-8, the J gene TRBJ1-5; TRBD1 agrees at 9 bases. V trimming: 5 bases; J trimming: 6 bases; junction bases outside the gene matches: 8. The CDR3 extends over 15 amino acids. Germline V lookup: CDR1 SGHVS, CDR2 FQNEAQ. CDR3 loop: CASSRDRVMGQPQHF. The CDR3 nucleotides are TGTGCCAGCAGCCGGGACAGGGTAATGGGTCAGCCCCAGCATTTT.

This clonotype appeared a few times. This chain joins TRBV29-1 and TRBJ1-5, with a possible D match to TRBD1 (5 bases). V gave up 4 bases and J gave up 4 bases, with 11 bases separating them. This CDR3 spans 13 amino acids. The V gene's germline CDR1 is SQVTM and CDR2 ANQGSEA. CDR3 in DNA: TGCAGCGTTGGCGGGACTGGGAATCAGCCCCAGCATTTT. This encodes CSVGGTGNQPQHF.

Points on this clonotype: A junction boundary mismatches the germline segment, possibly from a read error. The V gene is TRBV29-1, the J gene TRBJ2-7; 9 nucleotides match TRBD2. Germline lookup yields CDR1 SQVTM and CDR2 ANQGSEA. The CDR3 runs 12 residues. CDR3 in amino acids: CGVRGREDEQYF. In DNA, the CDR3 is TGCGGCGTTCGCGGGAGGGAGGACGAGCAGTACTTC.

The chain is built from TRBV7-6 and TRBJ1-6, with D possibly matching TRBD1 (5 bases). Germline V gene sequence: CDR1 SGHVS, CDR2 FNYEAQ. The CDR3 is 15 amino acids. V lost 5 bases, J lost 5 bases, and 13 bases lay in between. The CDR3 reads CASSPRDGDNSPLHF. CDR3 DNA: TGTGCCAGCAGCCCCCGGGACGGGGATAATTCACCCCTCCACTTT. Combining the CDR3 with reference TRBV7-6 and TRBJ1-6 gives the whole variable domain GAGVSQSPRYKVTKRGQDVALRCDPISGHVSLYWYRQALGQGPEFLTYFNYEAQQDKSGLPNDRFSAERPEGSISTLTIQRTEQRDSAMYRCASSPRDGDNSPLHFGNGTRLTVT.

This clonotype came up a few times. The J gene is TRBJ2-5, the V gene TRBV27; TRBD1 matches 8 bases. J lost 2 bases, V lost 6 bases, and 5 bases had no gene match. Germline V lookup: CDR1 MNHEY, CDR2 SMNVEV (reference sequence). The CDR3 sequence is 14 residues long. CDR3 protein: CASSPGGRQETQYF. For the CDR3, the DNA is TGTGCCAGCAGCCCAGGGGGCCGACAAGAGACCCAGTACTTC.

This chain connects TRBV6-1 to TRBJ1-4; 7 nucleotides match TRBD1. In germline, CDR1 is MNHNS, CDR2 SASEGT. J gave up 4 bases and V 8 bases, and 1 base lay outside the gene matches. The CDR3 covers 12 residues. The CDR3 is CASRDSNEKLFF. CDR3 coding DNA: TGTGCCAGCCGGGACAGTAATGAAAAACTGTTTTTT.

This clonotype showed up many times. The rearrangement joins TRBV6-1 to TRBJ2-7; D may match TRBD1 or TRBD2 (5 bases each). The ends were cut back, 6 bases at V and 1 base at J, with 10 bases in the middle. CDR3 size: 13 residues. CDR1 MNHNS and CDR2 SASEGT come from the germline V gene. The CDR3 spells CASSRDASYEQYF. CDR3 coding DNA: TGTGCCAGCAGCCGGGACGCGTCCTACGAGCAGTACTTC.